These T cell receptor beta chains were read from a single sample in a study of T cells after yellow fever vaccination. TCRdb re-analysed the 5' RACE reads in MiXCR, keeping a single row per CDR3 protein. The sample has 500,000 to 650,000 distinct CDR3 sequences, around 12% seen once. The sample here was PBMCs, taken on the day of the yellow fever booster vaccination. Source of these receptors: a man aged 25 to 40 who received the YFV17D yellow fever vaccine. CDR3s include the opening cysteine and the closing phenylalanine or tryptophan.

cdr3_aa v_call cdr3_length j_call
CASSLQGESEQYF TRBV3-1 13 TRBJ2-7
CASRLSGSAGELFF TRBV7-9 14 TRBJ2-2
CASSFETPIYNEQFF TRBV12-3/TRBV12-4 15 TRBJ2-1
CASSRGDRGGETQYF TRBV5-1 15 TRBJ2-5
CASSPTGGLAVGELFF TRBV11-2 16 TRBJ2-2
CASKGPGANGEQYF TRBV6-2/TRBV6-3 14 TRBJ2-7
CASSSPGTNEQFF TRBV6-5 13 TRBJ2-1
CASSLRLAGVGETQYF TRBV5-6 16 TRBJ2-5
CASSHPWELAVYNEQFF TRBV4-1 17 TRBJ2-1
CASSFVDRETDTQYF TRBV12-3/TRBV12-4 15 TRBJ2-3
CASRLGSGLSNGELFF TRBV27 16 TRBJ2-2
CTSSSELDGGELFF TRBV11-2 14 TRBJ2-2